The 22 T cell receptor beta chains below all came from one sample that was sequenced in a study of shared T cell receptors in the human thymus. This table comes from immunoSEQ multiplex PCR, and its TCRdb copy is limited to in-frame clones, with some not included. The sample yields roughly 500,000 clones, approximately 80% seen once. This same sample was also part of a study on human thymus T cells.

What was sequenced was thymocytes. The receptors shown here come from a boy under two years old with a congenital heart defect.

This clone was seen only once. This chain connects TRBV7-8 to TRBJ2-7; TRBD2 aligns across 8 bases. V lost 2 bases to trimming and J lost 1 base; unmatched junction nucleotides: 7. CDR1 is SGHVS, CDR2 FQNEAQ, per germline. The CDR3 sequence is 16 residues long. This chain's CDR3 is CASSLSALAGSYEQYF. CDR3 nucleotide sequence: TGTGCCAGCAGCTTATCGGCCTTAGCGGGGTCCTACGAGCAGTACTTC. Complete variable domain (other parts from reference TRBV7-8 and TRBJ2-7): GAGVSQSPRYKVAKRGQDVALRCDPISGHVSLFWYQQALGQGPEFLTYFQNEAQLDKSGLPSDRFFAERPEGSVSTLKIQRTQQEDSAVYLCASSLSALAGSYEQYFGPGTRLTVT.

With regard to this clone: Additional DNA sequences in this sample encode the identical CDR3. V usage is TRBV25-1 and J usage is TRBJ2-7, with 8 bases identical to TRBD2. The CDR3 spans 15 residues. V trimming: 3 bases; J trimming: 2 bases; junction bases outside the gene matches: 6. In germline, CDR1 is MGHDK, CDR2 SYGVNS. CDR3 sequence reads: CASSDGTSGTYEQYF. Written as DNA, the CDR3 is TGTGCCAGCAGTGATGGAACTAGCGGCACCTACGAGCAGTACTTC.

This chain joins TRBV5-1 and TRBJ1-1; 8 bases map to TRBD1. The CDR3 covers 13 residues. The V gene end was trimmed by 4 bases and the J gene end by 11 bases; junction bases not matched to a gene: 10. Looked up from germline, CDR1 is SGHRS and CDR2 is YFSETQ. The CDR3 here is CASSIRGQGGAFF. The CDR3 coding sequence is TGCGCCAGCAGCATCCGTGGACAGGGAGGCGCTTTCTTT.

The chain is built from TRBV5-1 and TRBJ2-1; D perhaps matches TRBD2 (6 bases). The germline V gene encodes CDR1 SGHRS and CDR2 YFSETQ. This CDR3 is built from 13 residues. V shed 8 bases and J shed 8 bases, with 17 bases lying between them. The CDR3 sequence: CASGGTRGHEQFF. CDR3 coding DNA: TGCGCCAGTGGCGGGACCCGCGGTCATGAGCAGTTCTTC.

This chain uses TRBV25-1 with TRBJ1-5; no firm D call. Trimming took 2 bases from V and 4 from J, leaving 12 bases between them. The CDR3 loop spans 15 amino acids. Per germline, CDR1 MGHDK and CDR2 SYGVNS. The DNA for the CDR3 is TGTGCCAGCAGTGAAGGGCAGCCTGAAAATCAGCCCCAGCATTTT. It encodes CASSEGQPENQPQHF.

V is TRBV5-6 and J is TRBJ2-1; weak D call: TRBD1 (6 bases). V was pared by 4 bases and J by 8 bases, with 19 bases between. CDR3 size: 15 residues. Germline V lookup: CDR1 SGHDT, CDR2 YYEEEE. The CDR3 region is CASSRGQIPRDEQFF. The CDR3 bases are TGTGCCAGCAGCCGAGGACAGATCCCTCGGGATGAGCAGTTCTTC.

The chain links TRBV5-1 to TRBJ2-1, with D possibly TRBD2 on 6 matching bases. The V gene's germline CDR1 is SGHRS and CDR2 YFSETQ. This CDR3 is 15 amino acids long. Trimming took off 2 bases at V and 5 bases at J, with 14 bases between the two ends. CDR3 loop: CASSFSGEENNEQFF. The CDR3, as DNA: TGCGCCAGCAGCTTCTCGGGGGAAGAAAACAATGAGCAGTTCTTC.

The chain uses TRBV5-4 and TRBJ2-1; TRBD2 aligns across 10 bases. After removal of 0 bases from V and 15 bases from J, the junction contained 9 bases not matched to a gene. CDR3 length: 14 amino acids. The germline V gene encodes CDR1 SGHNT and CDR2 YYREEE (reference sequence). The DNA for the CDR3 is TGTGCCAGCAGCTTGGTGGGGACTAGCGCCGCTGGGTTCTTC. Translation gives CASSLVGTSAAGFF. The variable domain in full, completed from reference TRBV5-4 and TRBJ2-1, reads ETGVTQSPTHLIKTRGQQVTLRCSSQSGHNTVSWYQQALGQGPQFIFQYYREEENGRGNFPPRFSGLQFPNYSSELNVNALELDDSALYLCASSLVGTSAAGFFGPGTRLTVL.

The chain links TRBV11-2 to TRBJ2-7; 10 nucleotides match TRBD2. CDR3 length equals 14 residues. V gave up 5 bases and J gave up 6 bases; unmatched junction bases: 7. CDR1 is SGHAT and CDR2 is FQNNGV in the germline V gene. The CDR3 is CASSPLAGEPEQYF. The CDR3 nucleotides are TGTGCCAGCAGCCCCCTAGCGGGAGAACCCGAGCAGTACTTC.

The chain joins TRBV7-2 to TRBJ2-5; TRBD2 matches at 7 bases. Germline V gene sequence: CDR1 SGHTA, CDR2 FQGNSA. CDR3 size: 18 residues. V was clipped by 0 bases and J by 5 bases; unmatched bases: 15. CDR3 region: CASSLAAAGVPRRETQYF. CDR3 in DNA: TGTGCCAGCAGCTTAGCGGCGGCGGGAGTCCCCCGGCGGGAGACCCAGTACTTC.

The table lists this clone with a count of one. The J gene is TRBJ2-5, the V gene TRBV9, with unresolved D. The V end was cut by 0 bases, the J end by 1 base, with 7 bases between. The CDR3 spans 14 residues. Germline V gene data show CDR1 as SGDLS and CDR2 as YYNGEE. The CDR3 coding sequence is TGTGCCAGCAGCGTAGATCTCTCCCAAGAGACCCAGTACTTC. Protein sequence: CASSVDLSQETQYF. Variable domain in full (rest from reference TRBV9 and TRBJ2-5): DSGVTQTPKHLITATGQRVTLRCSPRSGDLSVYWYQQSLDQGLQFLIQYYNGEERAKGNILERFSAQQFPDLHSELNLSSLELGDSALYFCASSVDLSQETQYFGPGTRLLVL.

V gene TRBV10-3 combines with J gene TRBJ2-7, with 8 bases fitting TRBD1. CDR1 ENHRY and CDR2 SYGVKD come from the germline V gene. The CDR3 has 16 residues. V shed 2 bases and J 3 bases; nucleotides not matched to a gene: 9. The CDR3 here is CAISEQAGQVNYEQYF. CDR3 DNA: TGTGCCATCAGTGAGCAGGCGGGACAGGTGAACTACGAGCAGTACTTC.

The table lists this clone with a count of one. The V call is TRBV9, the J call TRBJ2-7, with 8 bases lining up with TRBD2. Per the germline V gene, CDR1 is SGDLS and CDR2 is YYNGEE. J lost 6 bases, V lost 3 bases, and 8 bases had no gene match. The CDR3 spans 14 residues. The CDR3 nucleotides read TGTGCCAGCAGCGGTAGCGGGAAGGGGACCGAGCAGTACTTC. Translated, it gives CASSGSGKGTEQYF.

This sequence joins TRBV7-2 and TRBJ2-3; 7 bases match TRBD2. CDR1 and CDR2 (germline): SGHTA, FQGNSA. The CDR3 totals 14 residues. V gave up 4 bases and J gave up 6 bases; unmatched junction bases: 7. The CDR3 loop is CASSCPAGSDTQYF. In DNA form, the CDR3 reads TGTGCCAGCAGCTGCCCAGCGGGATCGGATACGCAGTATTTT.

The chain uses TRBV15 and TRBJ2-2; D is ambiguous. Germline CDR1 is LNHNV and CDR2 is YYDKDF (reference sequence). The CDR3 spans 14 residues. Between the trimmed V and J ends, which lost 3 bases and 6 bases, there was a span of 11 bases. CDR3: CATSSAEVSGELFF. The DNA of the CDR3 is TGTGCCACCAGCAGTGCCGAGGTCTCCGGGGAGCTGTTTTTT.

This clone appeared once. The rearrangement uses TRBV18 and TRBJ2-7; the D gene is possibly TRBD2 (5 bases). V lost 6 bases, J lost 0 bases, and 15 bases lay in between. The CDR3 extends over 15 amino acids. CDR1 KGHSH and CDR2 LQKENI come from the germline V gene. CDR3: CASSPEPRASYEQYF. The CDR3 bases are TGTGCCAGCTCCCCAGAGCCGAGGGCCTCCTACGAGCAGTACTTC. The complete variable domain, with remaining parts taken from reference TRBV18 and TRBJ2-7, reads NAGVMQNPRHLVRRRGQEARLRCSPMKGHSHVYWYRQLPEEGLKFMVYLQKENIIDESGMPKERFSAEFPKEGPSILRIQQVVRGDSAAYFCASSPEPRASYEQYFGPGTRLTVT.

This chain uses TRBV4-1 with TRBJ1-2; 9 nucleotides match TRBD1. The CDR3 extends over 14 amino acids. Germline V gives CDR1 MGHRA, CDR2 YSYEKL. The V gene end was trimmed by 8 bases and the J gene end by 3 bases; junction bases not matched to a gene: 7. The CDR3 region has the DNA TGCGCCAGCCCAAGGAGGACAGGGGACTATGGCTACACCTTC. Amino acid sequence: CASPRRTGDYGYTF.

The chain joins TRBV11-3 to TRBJ2-1; D gene uncertain. The CDR3 length is 15 residues. V was trimmed by 0 bases and J by 6 bases, leaving 12 bases between them. CDR1 SGHNT and CDR2 YENEEA come from the germline V gene. The CDR3 here is CASSLDHRNGNEQFF. CDR3 bases: TGTGCCAGCAGCTTAGATCACCGAAACGGCAATGAGCAGTTCTTC.

The chain is built from TRBV15 and TRBJ1-4, with a possible D match to TRBD1 (6 bases). Germline CDR1 LNHNV, CDR2 YYDKDF (reference sequence). With 3 bases removed from V and 4 bases from J, the gap between germline ends came to 9 bases. The CDR3 runs 14 residues. CDR3 DNA: TGTGCCACCAGCAGCACAGGGATTAATGAAAAACTGTTTTTT. Its protein product is CATSSTGINEKLFF. Full variable domain (remainder filled in from reference TRBV15 and TRBJ1-4): DAMVIQNPRYQVTQFGKPVTLSCSQTLNHNVMYWYQQKSSQAPKLLFHYYDKDFNNEADTPDNFQSRRPNTSFCFLDIRSPGLGDTAMYLCATSSTGINEKLFFGSGTQLSVL.

This sequence joins TRBV5-6 and TRBJ1-1; tentative D call: TRBD1 (6 bases). The germline CDR1 and CDR2 sequences are SGHDT and YYEEEE. The CDR3 spans 15 residues. Trimming removed 4 bases at V and 1 base at J, with 14 bases between. The CDR3 loop is CASSLNRARNTEAFF. For the CDR3, the DNA is TGTGCCAGCAGCCTCAACAGGGCCCGGAACACTGAAGCTTTCTTT.

The J gene is TRBJ1-2, the V gene TRBV6-5, with 9 bases lining up with TRBD1. The CDR3 spans 15 residues. V gave up 5 bases and J gave up 5 bases; unmatched junction bases: 9. Germline lookup yields CDR1 MNHEY and CDR2 SVGAGI. CDR3: CASSMTGGVGYGYTF. The CDR3, as DNA: TGTGCCAGCAGTATGACAGGGGGTGTAGGTTATGGCTACACCTTC.

V and J are TRBV5-1 and TRBJ1-2, with 9 nucleotides matching TRBD1. Trimming cost V 3 bases and J 0 bases; bases outside gene matches: 18. Germline CDR1 and CDR2: SGHRS and YFSETQ. This CDR3 comprises 20 residues. The DNA of the CDR3 is TGCGCCAGCAGCTCGAGCCCAGGAGGACAGGGGATTCTTCCTAACTATGGCTACACCTTC. This codes for CASSSSPGGQGILPNYGYTF. Full variable domain (remainder filled in from reference TRBV5-1 and TRBJ1-2): KAGVTQTPRYLIKTRGQQVTLSCSPISGHRSVSWYQQTPGQGLQFLFEYFSETQRNKGNFPGRFSGRQFSNSRSEMNVSTLELGDSALYLCASSSSPGGQGILPNYGYTFGSGTRLTVV.